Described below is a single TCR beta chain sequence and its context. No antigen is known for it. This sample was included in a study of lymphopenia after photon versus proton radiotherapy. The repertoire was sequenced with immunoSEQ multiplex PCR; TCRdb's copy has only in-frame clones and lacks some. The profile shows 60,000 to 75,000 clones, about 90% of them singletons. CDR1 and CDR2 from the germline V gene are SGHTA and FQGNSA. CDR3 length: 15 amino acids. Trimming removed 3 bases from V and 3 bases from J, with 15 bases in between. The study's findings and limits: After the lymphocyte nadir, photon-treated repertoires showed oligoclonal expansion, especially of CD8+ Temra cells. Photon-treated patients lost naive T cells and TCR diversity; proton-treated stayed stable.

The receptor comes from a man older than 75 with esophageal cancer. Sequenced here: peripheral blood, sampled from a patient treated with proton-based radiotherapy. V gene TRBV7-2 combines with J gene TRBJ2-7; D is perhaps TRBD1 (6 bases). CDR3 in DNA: TGTGCCAGCAGCTTCGGAGGACAGCTTAGCTACGAGCAGTACTTC. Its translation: CASSFGGQLSYEQYF.